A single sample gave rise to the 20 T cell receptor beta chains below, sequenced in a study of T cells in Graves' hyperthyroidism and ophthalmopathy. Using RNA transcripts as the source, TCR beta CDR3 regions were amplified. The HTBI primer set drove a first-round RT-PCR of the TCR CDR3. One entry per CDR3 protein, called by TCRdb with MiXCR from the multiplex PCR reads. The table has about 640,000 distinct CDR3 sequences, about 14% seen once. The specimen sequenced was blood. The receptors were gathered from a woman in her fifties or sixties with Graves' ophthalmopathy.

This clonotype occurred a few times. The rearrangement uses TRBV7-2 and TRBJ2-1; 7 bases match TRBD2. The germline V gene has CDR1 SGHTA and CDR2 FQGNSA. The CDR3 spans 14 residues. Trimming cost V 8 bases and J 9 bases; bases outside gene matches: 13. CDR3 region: CASRVGRERSEQFF. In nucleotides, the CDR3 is TGTGCCAGCCGAGTGGGGCGGGAGCGGAGTGAGCAGTTCTTC. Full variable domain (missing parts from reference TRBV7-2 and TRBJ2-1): GAGVSQSPSNKVTEKGKDVELRCDPISGHTALYWYRQSLGQGLEFLIYFQGNSAPDKSGLPSDRFSAERTGGSVSTLTIQRTQQEDSAVYLCASRVGRERSEQFFGPGTRLTVL.

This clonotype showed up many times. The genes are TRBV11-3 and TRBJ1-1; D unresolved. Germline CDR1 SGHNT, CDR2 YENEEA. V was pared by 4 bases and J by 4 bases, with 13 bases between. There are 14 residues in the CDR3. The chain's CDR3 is CASSSRIGITEAFF. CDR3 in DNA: TGTGCCAGCAGCTCCCGTATAGGGATCACTGAAGCTTTCTTT.

Written as DNA, the CDR3 is TGTGCCAGCAGCGTAGTAGCGGGAGGGGATACGCAGTATTTT. Translation gives CASSVVAGGDTQYF. The J gene is TRBJ2-3, the V gene TRBV9, with 11 nucleotides matching TRBD2. Germline loops: CDR1 SGDLS, CDR2 YYNGEE. V lost 0 bases and J lost 6; bases outside the gene matches: 0. The CDR3 sequence is 14 residues long.

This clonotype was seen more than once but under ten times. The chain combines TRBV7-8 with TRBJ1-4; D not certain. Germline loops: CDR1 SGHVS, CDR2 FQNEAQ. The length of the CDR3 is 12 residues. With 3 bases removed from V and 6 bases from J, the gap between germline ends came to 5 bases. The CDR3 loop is CASSFADEKLFF. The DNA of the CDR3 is TGTGCCAGCAGCTTTGCGGATGAAAAACTGTTTTTT.

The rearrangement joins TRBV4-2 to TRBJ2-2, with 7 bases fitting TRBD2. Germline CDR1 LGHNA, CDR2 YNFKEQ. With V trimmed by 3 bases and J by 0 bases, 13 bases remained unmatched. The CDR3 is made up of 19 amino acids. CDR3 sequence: CASSQGLAEFYPNTGELFF. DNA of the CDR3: TGTGCCAGCAGCCAGGGGCTAGCGGAGTTCTACCCGAACACCGGGGAGCTGTTTTTT.

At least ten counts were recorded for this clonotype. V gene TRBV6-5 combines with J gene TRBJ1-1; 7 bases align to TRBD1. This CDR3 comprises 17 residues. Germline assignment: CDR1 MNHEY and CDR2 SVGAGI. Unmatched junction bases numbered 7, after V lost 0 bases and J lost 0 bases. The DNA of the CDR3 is TGTGCCAGCAGTTACTCGATACAGGGGACCTTGAACACTGAAGCTTTCTTT. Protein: CASSYSIQGTLNTEAFF.

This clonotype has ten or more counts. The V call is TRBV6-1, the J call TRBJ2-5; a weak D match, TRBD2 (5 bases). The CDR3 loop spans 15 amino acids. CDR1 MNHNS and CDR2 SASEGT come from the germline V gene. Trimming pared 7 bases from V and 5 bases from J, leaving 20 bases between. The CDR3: CASTRPPRVGETQYF. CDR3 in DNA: TGTGCCAGCACCCGCCCCCCGAGGGTAGGGGAGACCCAGTACTTC.

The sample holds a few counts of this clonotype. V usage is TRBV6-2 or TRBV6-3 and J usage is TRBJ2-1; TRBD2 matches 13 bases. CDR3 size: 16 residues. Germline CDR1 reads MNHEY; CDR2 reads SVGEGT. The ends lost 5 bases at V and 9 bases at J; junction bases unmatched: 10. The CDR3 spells CASSRNGLAGETEQFF. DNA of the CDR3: TGTGCCAGCAGTAGAAACGGACTAGCGGGAGAGACTGAGCAGTTCTTC.

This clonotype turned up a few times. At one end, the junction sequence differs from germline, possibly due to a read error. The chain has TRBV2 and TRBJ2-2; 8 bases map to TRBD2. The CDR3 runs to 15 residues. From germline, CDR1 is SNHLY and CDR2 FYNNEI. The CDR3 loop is CVSNTREGDTGELFF. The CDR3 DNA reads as TGTGTCAGCAATACTCGGGAGGGGGACACCGGGGAGCTGTTTTTT.

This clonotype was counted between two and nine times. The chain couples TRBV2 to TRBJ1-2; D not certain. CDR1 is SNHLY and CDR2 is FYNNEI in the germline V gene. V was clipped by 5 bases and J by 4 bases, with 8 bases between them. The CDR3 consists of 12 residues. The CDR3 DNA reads TGTGCCAGCAGTATCACGGTCTATGGCTACACCTTC. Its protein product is CASSITVYGYTF.

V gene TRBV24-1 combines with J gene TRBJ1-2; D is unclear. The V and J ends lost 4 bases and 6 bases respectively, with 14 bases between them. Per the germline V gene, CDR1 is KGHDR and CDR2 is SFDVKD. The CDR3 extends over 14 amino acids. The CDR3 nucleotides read TGTGCCACCAGTGACCCCCGGGCCACGGATGGCTACACCTTC. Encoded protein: CATSDPRATDGYTF.

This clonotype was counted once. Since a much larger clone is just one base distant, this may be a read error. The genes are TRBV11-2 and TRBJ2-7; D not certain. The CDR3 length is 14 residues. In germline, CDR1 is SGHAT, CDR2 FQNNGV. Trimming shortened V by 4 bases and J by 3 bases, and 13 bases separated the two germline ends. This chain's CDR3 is CASSSGRARYEQYF. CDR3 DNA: TGTGCCAGCAGCTCAGGCAGAGCCCGCTACGAGCAGTACTTC.

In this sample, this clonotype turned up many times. CDR3 amino acids: CASSPLSGTYEQYF. The CDR3 region has the DNA TGTGCCAGCTCACCATTGTCGGGTACCTACGAGCAGTACTTC. The chain employs TRBV18 and TRBJ2-7; D gene uncertain. The CDR3 covers 14 residues. Between the trimmed V and J ends, which lost 2 bases and 2 bases, there was a span of 10 bases. Germline V gene sequence: CDR1 KGHSH, CDR2 LQKENI.

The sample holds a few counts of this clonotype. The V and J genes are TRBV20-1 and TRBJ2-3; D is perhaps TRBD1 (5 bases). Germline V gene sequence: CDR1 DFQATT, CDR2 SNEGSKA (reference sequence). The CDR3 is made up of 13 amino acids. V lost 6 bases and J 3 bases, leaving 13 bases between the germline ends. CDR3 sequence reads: CSAGQGPTDTQYF. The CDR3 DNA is TGCAGTGCGGGCCAGGGCCCAACAGATACGCAGTATTTT.

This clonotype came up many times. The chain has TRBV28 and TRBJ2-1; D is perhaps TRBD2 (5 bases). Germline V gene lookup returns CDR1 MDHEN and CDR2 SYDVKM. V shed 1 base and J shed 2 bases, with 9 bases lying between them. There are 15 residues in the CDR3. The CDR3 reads CASSLSGTPYNEQFF. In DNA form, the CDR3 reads TGTGCCAGCAGTTTATCGGGAACCCCCTACAATGAGCAGTTCTTC.

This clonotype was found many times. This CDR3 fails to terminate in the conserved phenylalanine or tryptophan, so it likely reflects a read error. The CDR3 DNA sequence: TGTGCCAGCAGCCCCACGGGCATGAACACTGAAGCTTTCCTT. This codes for CASSPTGMNTEAFL. This chain connects TRBV7-2 to TRBJ1-1; D call uncertain. The CDR3 totals 14 residues. From germline, CDR1 is SGHTA and CDR2 FQGNSA. The V and J ends lost 5 bases and 0 bases respectively, with 10 bases between them.

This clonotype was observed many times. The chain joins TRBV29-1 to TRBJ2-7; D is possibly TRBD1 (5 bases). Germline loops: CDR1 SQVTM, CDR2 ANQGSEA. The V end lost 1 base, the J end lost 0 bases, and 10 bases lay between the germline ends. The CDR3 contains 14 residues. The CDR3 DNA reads TGCAGCGTTGAAGGTGACAGCAACTCCTACGAGCAGTACTTC. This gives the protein CSVEGDSNSYEQYF.

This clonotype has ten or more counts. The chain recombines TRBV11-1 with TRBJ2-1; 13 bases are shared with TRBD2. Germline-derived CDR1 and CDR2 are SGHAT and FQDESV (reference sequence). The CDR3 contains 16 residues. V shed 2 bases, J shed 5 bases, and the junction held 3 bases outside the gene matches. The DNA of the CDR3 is TGTGCCAGCAGCTTATGGGGGACTAGCGGGGACAATGAGCAGTTCTTC. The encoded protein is CASSLWGTSGDNEQFF.

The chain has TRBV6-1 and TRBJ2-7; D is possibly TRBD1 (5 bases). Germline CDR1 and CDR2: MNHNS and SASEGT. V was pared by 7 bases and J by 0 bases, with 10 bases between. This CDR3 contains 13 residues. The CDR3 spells CASTPGISYEQYF. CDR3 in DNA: TGTGCCAGCACCCCAGGGATCTCCTACGAGCAGTACTTC.

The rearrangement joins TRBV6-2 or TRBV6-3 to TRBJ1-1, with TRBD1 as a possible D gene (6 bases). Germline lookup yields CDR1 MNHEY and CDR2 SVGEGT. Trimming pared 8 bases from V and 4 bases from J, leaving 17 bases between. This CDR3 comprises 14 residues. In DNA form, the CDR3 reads TGTGCCAGCTCCCCCGGGGGGGGCATCACTGAAGCTTTCTTT. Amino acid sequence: CASSPGGGITEAFF.